This T cell receptor (beta chain) was found in a study of blood T cell repertoires in COVID-19. Generated by immunoSEQ multiplex PCR, the TCRdb table keeps only in-frame clones and is missing some. The sample carries around 400,000 clones, over 75% recorded once. CDR3 size: 13 residues. Germline V CDR1 and CDR2: MNHEY, SVGAGI. Deletions cut 5 bases from V and 4 bases from J, with 12 bases between. The TCR comes from a woman in her sixties or seventies with COVID-19, enrolled during active disease. The sample comprised peripheral blood. V and J are TRBV6-5 and TRBJ2-7; D not certain. Here the CDR3 reads CASSPTFLYEQYF. The CDR3 region has the DNA TGTGCCAGCAGTCCAACCTTTCTATACGAGCAGTACTTC.